These 28 T cell receptor beta chains were all obtained from the same sample, sequenced in a study of CD8+CD57+ T cells in acquired aplastic anemia. TCR beta VDJ and CDR3 profiles were obtained from a genomic DNA template. In TCRdb, the reads were re-called with MiXCR into one record per CDR3 protein. Of about 120,000 distinct CDR3 sequences detected, over 55% appear once; the ten largest clones hold roughly 32%. CD8+CD57+ cell expansion had been shown by flow cytometry in patients chosen for sequencing. Sequencing input: sorted CD4+, CD8+, or CD8+CD57+ T cells (not recorded which) from PBMCs. The receptors were sampled from a human donor with aplastic anemia.

The chain recombines TRBV7-9 with TRBJ1-1; maybe TRBD1 (5 bases). V shed 1 base and J shed 1 base, with 7 bases lying between them. CDR3 length: 14 residues. Per the germline V gene, CDR1 is SEHNR and CDR2 is FQNEAQ (reference sequence). CDR3 DNA sequence: TGTGCCAGCAGCTTAGAAAGGGGGAACACTGAAGCTTTCTTT. Its translation is CASSLERGNTEAFF.

This clonotype is a singleton in its sample. The junction differs from germline at one of its ends, possibly a read error. The chain recombines TRBV15 with TRBJ2-7, with D possibly being TRBD1 (6 bases). In germline, CDR1 is LNHNV, CDR2 YYDKDF (reference sequence). The CDR3 spans 13 residues. The CDR3 region has the DNA TGTGCCACCAGCAGGGACAGCTCCTACGTGCAGTACTTC. Translation gives CATSRDSSYVQYF. Looking up the rest from reference TRBV15 and TRBJ2-7 gives the full variable domain: DAMVIQNPRYQVTQFGKPVTLSCSQTLNHNVMYWYQQKSSQAPKLLFHYYDKDFNNEADTPDNFQSRRPNTSFCFLDIRSPGLGDTAMYLCATSRDSSYVQYFGPGTRLTVT.

This clonotype showed up just once. The rearrangement uses TRBV4-1 and TRBJ1-2, with D perhaps matching TRBD1 (6 bases). The V gene lost 3 bases and the J gene lost 7 bases, with 15 bases spanning the gap. This CDR3 is 14 amino acids long. Germline loops: CDR1 MGHRA, CDR2 YSYEKL. Here the CDR3 reads CASSHPAGAGGYTF. In DNA form, the CDR3 reads TGCGCCAGCAGCCACCCCGCAGGGGCGGGTGGCTACACCTTC.

The chain joins TRBV7-2 to TRBJ2-7; D is unresolved. V dropped 5 bases and J dropped 3 bases, with 11 bases sitting between them. CDR1 and CDR2 from the germline V gene are SGHTA and FQGNSA. The CDR3 has 13 amino acids. CDR3 in DNA: TGTGCCAGCAGCCCGGGTGGGCTCTACGAGCAGTACTTC. Translation: CASSPGGLYEQYF. The full variable domain, rest sourced from reference TRBV7-2 and TRBJ2-7, is GAGVSQSPSNKVTEKGKDVELRCDPISGHTALYWYRQSLGQGLEFLIYFQGNSAPDKSGLPSDRFSAERTGGSVSTLTIQRTQQEDSAVYLCASSPGGLYEQYFGPGTRLTVT.

J is TRBJ2-7 and V is TRBV20-1; D tentatively fits TRBD1 or TRBD2 (6 bases each). Germline V gene lookup returns CDR1 DFQATT and CDR2 SNEGSKA (reference sequence). CDR3 length equals 13 residues. Trimming pared 4 bases from V and 5 bases from J, leaving 15 bases between. In DNA, the CDR3 is TGCAGTGCTAACCCGGGGGCGAGGAACGAGCAGTACTTC. Translation: CSANPGARNEQYF.

The rearrangement uses TRBV7-2 and TRBJ2-7; the match to TRBD1 covers 7 bases. Germline values: CDR1 SGHTA, CDR2 FQGNSA. The CDR3 extends over 14 amino acids. The V segment lost 7 bases and the J segment 3 bases; nucleotides outside the gene matches: 9. The CDR3 sequence: CASNKGTDHYEQYF. The CDR3 coding sequence is TGTGCCAGCAACAAAGGGACAGATCACTACGAGCAGTACTTC.

The rearrangement links TRBV14 to TRBJ2-3; a weak D match, TRBD1 (6 bases). CDR3 size: 17 residues. Germline CDR1 SGHDN, CDR2 FVKESK. V dropped 1 base and J dropped 5 bases, with 19 bases sitting between them. CDR3 region: CASSQGQGTPWGDTQYF. CDR3 DNA: TGTGCCAGCAGCCAAGGCCAAGGGACACCCTGGGGAGATACGCAGTATTTT.

The sample holds many counts of this clonotype. The chain has TRBV2 and TRBJ2-6; no firm D call. With 2 bases removed from V and 0 bases from J, the gap between germline ends came to 8 bases. This CDR3 is built from 16 residues. The germline gives CDR1 SNHLY, CDR2 FYNNEI. The chain's CDR3 is CASSERLCSGANVLTF. The CDR3 nucleotides are TGTGCCAGCAGTGAACGGCTGTGCTCTGGGGCCAACGTCCTGACTTTC.

This rearrangement joins TRBV20-1 to TRBJ1-2, with TRBD1 matching 8 bases. The CDR3 contains 14 residues. Germline CDR1 is DFQATT and CDR2 is SNEGSKA (reference sequence). V gave up 3 bases and J gave up 4 bases; unmatched junction bases: 7. The CDR3 bases are TGCAGTGCTAGCAGACCGGGACAGGCCTATGGCTACACCTTC. It specifies CSASRPGQAYGYTF.

The chain joins TRBV7-8 to TRBJ1-1; D uncertain. Germline V gene lookup returns CDR1 SGHVS and CDR2 FQNEAQ. The CDR3 totals 12 residues. Between the trimmed V and J ends, which lost 5 bases and 7 bases, there was a span of 11 bases. As DNA, the CDR3 is TGTGCCAGCAGCCAACTGAAGGGTGAAGCTTTCTTT. Translation: CASSQLKGEAFF.

The CDR3 DNA is TGTGCCAGCAGTCCGTATCGTTATGAGCAGTTCTTC. Protein sequence: CASSPYRYEQFF. The chain uses TRBV27 and TRBJ2-1; no definite D call. Germline CDR1 and CDR2: MNHEY and SMNVEV (reference sequence). CDR3 length equals 12 residues. The germline V and J ends were trimmed by 5 bases and 8 bases, with 10 bases remaining between them.

In this sample, this clonotype turned up a few times. The DNA of the CDR3 is TGTGCCATCAGTGGGCCAGCCTCTGGAAACACCATATATTTT. This translates into CAISGPASGNTIYF. This chain links TRBV10-3 with TRBJ1-3, with D hard to call. From germline, CDR1 is ENHRY and CDR2 SYGVKD. V dropped 4 bases and J dropped 0 bases, with 7 bases sitting between them. The CDR3 is made up of 14 amino acids.

V and J are TRBV10-2 and TRBJ1-2; D possibly corresponds to TRBD1 (6 bases). V gave up 10 bases and J gave up 4 bases, with 16 bases separating them. Germline CDR1 WSHSY, CDR2 SAAADI. The CDR3 loop spans 13 amino acids. CDR3 protein: CATLRGNGYGYTF. CDR3 coding DNA: TGCGCCACCCTGAGGGGGAACGGCTATGGCTACACCTTC.

Notes on this clonotype: An end of the junction differs from the germline gene, which may be a read error. The V gene is TRBV7-2, the J gene TRBJ2-7; D not certain. Germline V gene data show CDR1 as SGHTA and CDR2 as FQGNSA. The CDR3 has 13 amino acids. Here the CDR3 DNA reads TGCGCCAGCAGTCTCACTCCGACCTACGAGCAGTACTTC. Protein: CASSLTPTYEQYF.

In its sample, this clonotype was seen many times. The chain links TRBV7-8 to TRBJ1-3; TRBD1 agrees at 7 bases. The germline V gene encodes CDR1 SGHVS and CDR2 FQNEAQ. The CDR3 totals 16 residues. Trimming at V came to 4 bases and at J to 4 bases, leaving 10 bases not matched to a gene. DNA for the CDR3: TGTGCCAGCAGCTACGACAGGGATCGATCAGGAAACACCATATATTTT. Translating it yields CASSYDRDRSGNTIYF.

Turning to this clonotype: Because it lacks the conserved phenylalanine or tryptophan at the end, this CDR3 is likely a read error. V usage is TRBV19 and J usage is TRBJ2-7; the D call may be TRBD1 or TRBD2 (5 bases each). Per the germline V gene, CDR1 is LNHDA and CDR2 is SQIVND (reference sequence). This CDR3 region has 12 residues. CDR3 amino acids: CASSGGGDEQYL. The CDR3, as DNA: TGTGCTAGTAGTGGGGGTGGCGACGAGCAGTACTTG.

J is TRBJ2-5 and V is TRBV7-8, with 11 bases identical to TRBD2. Germline CDR1 SGHVS, CDR2 FQNEAQ. V shed 5 bases and J 5 bases; nucleotides not matched to a gene: 10. The CDR3 is made up of 16 amino acids. This chain's CDR3 is CASSVSGTSGRETQYF. CDR3 nucleotides: TGTGCCAGCAGCGTCTCCGGGACTAGCGGCCGCGAGACCCAGTACTTC.

This clonotype was observed a handful of times. The chain is built from TRBV9 and TRBJ1-6, with D perhaps TRBD1 (5 bases). The CDR3 consists of 15 residues. The V end lost 0 bases, the J end lost 10 bases, and 14 bases lay between the germline ends. Per germline, CDR1 SGDLS and CDR2 YYNGEE. CDR3: CASSVALGGESPLHF. The DNA of the CDR3 is TGTGCCAGCAGCGTAGCTCTGGGGGGGGAGTCACCCCTCCACTTT. Full variable domain (remainder filled in from reference TRBV9 and TRBJ1-6): DSGVTQTPKHLITATGQRVTLRCSPRSGDLSVYWYQQSLDQGLQFLIQYYNGEERAKGNILERFSAQQFPDLHSELNLSSLELGDSALYFCASSVALGGESPLHFGNGTRLTVT.

This clonotype has a count of ten or more. V and J are TRBV7-2 and TRBJ2-7, with D tentatively TRBD1 (5 bases). Germline V gene data show CDR1 as SGHTA and CDR2 as FQGNSA. CDR3 length equals 13 residues. Trimming shortened V by 5 bases and J by 10 bases, and 18 bases separated the two germline ends. The CDR3 DNA sequence: TGTGCCAGCAGCAGGGGCTATCCGGGTCCCCAGTACTTC. It codes for CASSRGYPGPQYF. Together with reference TRBV7-2 and TRBJ2-7, the CDR3 gives the full variable domain: GAGVSQSPSNKVTEKGKDVELRCDPISGHTALYWYRQSLGQGLEFLIYFQGNSAPDKSGLPSDRFSAERTGGSVSTLTIQRTQQEDSAVYLCASSRGYPGPQYFGPGTRLTVT.

V gene TRBV6-5 combines with J gene TRBJ1-2, with D unclear. V gave up 0 bases and J gave up 6 bases, with 8 bases separating them. The CDR3 has 13 residues. CDR1 and CDR2 (germline): MNHEY, SVGAGI. CDR3 nucleotide sequence: TGTGCCAGCAGTTACTCCGGGGAGGATGGCTACACCTTC. Translation: CASSYSGEDGYTF.

V and J are TRBV10-3 and TRBJ2-7; 10 nucleotides match TRBD2. V lost 3 bases to trimming and J lost 0 bases; unmatched junction nucleotides: 2. Germline values: CDR1 ENHRY, CDR2 SYGVKD. The length of the CDR3 is 15 residues. In DNA, the CDR3 is TGTGCCATCAGTGAACTAGCGGGGAACTCCTACGAGCAGTACTTC. Its translation: CAISELAGNSYEQYF.

The V and J genes are TRBV13 and TRBJ1-6, with 7 positions matching TRBD1. The V gene end was trimmed by 5 bases and the J gene end by 10 bases; junction bases not matched to a gene: 8. Germline-derived CDR1 and CDR2 are PRHDT and FYEKMQ (reference sequence). The CDR3 loop spans 14 amino acids. The CDR3 bases are TGTGCCAGCAGCCATCGGGACAGCGGATCACCCCTCCACTTT. It is translated as CASSHRDSGSPLHF.

This chain uses TRBV2 with TRBJ2-7; perhaps D is TRBD1 or TRBD2 (6 bases each). The length of the CDR3 is 14 residues. The V end lost 8 bases, the J end lost 3 bases, and 17 bases lay between the germline ends. Germline V CDR1 and CDR2: SNHLY, FYNNEI. Here the CDR3 DNA reads TGTGCCAGCCTAGGAGGAGGAGGGGGCTACGAGCAGTACTTC. Translation gives CASLGGGGGYEQYF.

This clonotype was detected ten times or more. V gene TRBV20-1 combines with J gene TRBJ2-1, with D perhaps assigned TRBD1 or TRBD2 (6 bases each). With 0 bases removed from V and 10 bases from J, the gap between germline ends came to 13 bases. The CDR3 runs to 13 residues. CDR1 is DFQATT, CDR2 SNEGSKA, per germline (reference sequence). The CDR3 sequence is CSAREAGAGEQFF. CDR3 nucleotides: TGCAGTGCTAGAGAGGCAGGGGCGGGGGAGCAGTTCTTC.

The chain combines TRBV5-1 with TRBJ1-1, with unresolved D. From germline, CDR1 is SGHRS and CDR2 YFSETQ. V shed 5 bases and J shed 0 bases, with 17 bases lying between them. The CDR3 is made up of 16 amino acids. The CDR3: CASRAKPDSMNTEAFF. CDR3 bases: TGCGCCAGCAGAGCTAAACCAGATTCCATGAACACTGAAGCTTTCTTT.

This clonotype was observed many times. This rearrangement joins TRBV4-3 to TRBJ2-3; D might be TRBD2 (7 bases). Germline loops: CDR1 LGHNA, CDR2 YSLEER. Trimming shortened V by 8 bases and J by 1 base, and 19 bases separated the two germline ends. The CDR3 contains 16 residues. Here the CDR3 DNA reads TGCGCCAGCGCACTAGGGACGGGGGGCCGCACAGATACGCAGTATTTT. Translation gives CASALGTGGRTDTQYF.

V gene TRBV19 combines with J gene TRBJ1-1; D is ambiguous. Germline assignment: CDR1 LNHDA and CDR2 SQIVND (reference sequence). CDR3 size: 14 residues. Trimming removed 1 base at V and 6 bases at J, with 12 bases between. The CDR3 DNA reads as TGTGCCAGTAGTATAGTCAGTGGCGGGCCTGAAGCTTTCTTT. It encodes CASSIVSGGPEAFF.

This clonotype was seen repeatedly, ten times or more. The chain has TRBV7-3 and TRBJ1-2, with 10 bases aligning to TRBD1. The CDR3 spans 15 residues. Unmatched junction bases numbered 6, after V lost 4 bases and J lost 4 bases. Per germline, CDR1 SGHTA and CDR2 FQGTGA. DNA for the CDR3: TGTGCCAGCAGCTCGCCGGGACAGGGGTTCTATGGCTACACCTTC. Amino acid sequence: CASSSPGQGFYGYTF. Drawing the rest from reference TRBV7-3 and TRBJ1-2, the complete variable domain is GAGVSQTPSNKVTEKGKYVELRCDPISGHTALYWYRQSLGQGPEFLIYFQGTGAADDSGLPNDRFFAVRPEGSVSTLKIQRTERGDSAVYLCASSSPGQGFYGYTFGSGTRLTVV.